This T cell receptor (beta chain) is from a study of shared clonotypes between healthy human individuals. Study-wide findings and caveats: Tissues were not sampled, only blood, and their repertoires likely differ. Naive subsets tended to show greater estimated richness than memory subsets. Shared clonotypes across all four donors exceeded non-shared ones in generation probability.

This clone came up once. Antigen: not known. This CDR3 has 14 residues. CDR1 is SGHTS and CDR2 is YDEGEE in the germline V gene. V lost 2 bases and J lost 2, with 11 bases in between. Using roughly 200 ng DNA, tens of thousands of T cell genomes, the sorted-subset replicate PCRs were run. The assay was immunoSEQ multiplex PCR, and TCRdb's table has in-frame clones only and misses some. Among 550,000 to 800,000 clones, roughly 91% were seen once, and the ten largest hold 30% to 40%. The TCR sequence derives from a man aged 18 to 30 in good health. Some clones in this sample may be carry-over from other donors' samples. The chain is built from TRBV5-8 and TRBJ2-7; D gene unclear. Sequences were obtained from memory CD8+ T cells from PBMCs. The subset was: CD45RO+ cells pooled with CCR7-negative TemRA cells. The CDR3 region has the DNA TGTGCCAGCAGCTTACCCCTCCCTACCTACGAGCAGTACTTC. This sequence encodes CASSLPLPTYEQYF.